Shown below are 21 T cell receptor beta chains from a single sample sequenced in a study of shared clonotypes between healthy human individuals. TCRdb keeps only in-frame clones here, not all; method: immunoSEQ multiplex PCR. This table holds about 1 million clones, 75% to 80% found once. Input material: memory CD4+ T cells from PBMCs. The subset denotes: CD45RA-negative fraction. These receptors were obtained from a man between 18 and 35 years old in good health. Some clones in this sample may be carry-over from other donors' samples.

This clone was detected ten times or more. This chain's CDR3 is CASSLQKSSYNEQFF. The CDR3 region has the DNA TGTGCCAGCAGCTTACAGAAAAGCTCCTACAATGAGCAGTTCTTC. The V and J genes are TRBV7-2 and TRBJ2-1; D gene uncertain. The V end was cut by 2 bases, the J end by 0 bases, with 8 bases between. This CDR3 region has 15 residues. Germline loops: CDR1 SGHTA, CDR2 FQGNSA.

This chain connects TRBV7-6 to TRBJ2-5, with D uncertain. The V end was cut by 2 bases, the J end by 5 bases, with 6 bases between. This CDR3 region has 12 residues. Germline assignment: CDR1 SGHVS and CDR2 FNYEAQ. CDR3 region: CASSLQRETQYF. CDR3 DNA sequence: TGTGCCAGCAGCTTACAGAGGGAGACCCAGTACTTC.

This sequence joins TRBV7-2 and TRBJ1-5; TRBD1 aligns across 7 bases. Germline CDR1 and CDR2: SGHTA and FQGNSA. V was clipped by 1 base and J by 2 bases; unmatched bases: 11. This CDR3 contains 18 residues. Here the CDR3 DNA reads TGTGCCAGCAGCTTAGTAGGGGGCGGATCTAAGGGCAATCAGCCCCAGCATTTT. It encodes CASSLVGGGSKGNQPQHF.

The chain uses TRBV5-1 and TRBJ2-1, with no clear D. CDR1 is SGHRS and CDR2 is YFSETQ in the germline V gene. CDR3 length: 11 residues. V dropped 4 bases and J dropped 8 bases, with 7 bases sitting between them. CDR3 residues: CASSPAYEQFF. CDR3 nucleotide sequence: TGCGCCAGCAGCCCAGCCTATGAGCAGTTCTTC.

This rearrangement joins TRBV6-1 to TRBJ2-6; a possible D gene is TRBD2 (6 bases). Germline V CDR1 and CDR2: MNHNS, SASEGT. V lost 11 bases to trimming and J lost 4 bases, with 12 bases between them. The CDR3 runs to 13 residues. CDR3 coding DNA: TGTGCCGGGGACTTAACCGGGGCCAACGTCCTGACTTTC. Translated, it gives CAGDLTGANVLTF.

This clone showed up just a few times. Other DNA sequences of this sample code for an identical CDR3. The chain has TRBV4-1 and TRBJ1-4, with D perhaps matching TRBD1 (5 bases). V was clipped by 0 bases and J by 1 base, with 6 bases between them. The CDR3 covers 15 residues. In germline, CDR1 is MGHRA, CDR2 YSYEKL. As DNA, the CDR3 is TGCGCCAGCAGCCAAGACAGGGTAACTAATGAAAAACTGTTTTTT. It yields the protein CASSQDRVTNEKLFF.

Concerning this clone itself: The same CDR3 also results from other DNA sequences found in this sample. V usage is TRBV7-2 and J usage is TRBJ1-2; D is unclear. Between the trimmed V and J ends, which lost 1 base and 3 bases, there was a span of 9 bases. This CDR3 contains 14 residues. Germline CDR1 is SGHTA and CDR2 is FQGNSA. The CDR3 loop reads CASSLGAAYYGYTF. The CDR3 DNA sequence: TGTGCCAGCAGCTTAGGGGCAGCATACTATGGCTACACCTTC.

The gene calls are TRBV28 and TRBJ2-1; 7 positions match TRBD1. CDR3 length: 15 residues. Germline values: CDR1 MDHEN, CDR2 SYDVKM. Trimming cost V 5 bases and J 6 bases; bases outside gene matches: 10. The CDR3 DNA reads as TGTGCCAGCAGTCCAGGGGACAGACTATTCAATGAGCAGTTCTTC. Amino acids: CASSPGDRLFNEQFF.

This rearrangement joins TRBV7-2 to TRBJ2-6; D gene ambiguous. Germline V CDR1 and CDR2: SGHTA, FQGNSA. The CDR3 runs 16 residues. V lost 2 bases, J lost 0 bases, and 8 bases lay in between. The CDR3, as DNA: TGTGCCAGCAGCTTACTTCAGCTCTCTGGGGCCAACGTCCTGACTTTC. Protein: CASSLLQLSGANVLTF. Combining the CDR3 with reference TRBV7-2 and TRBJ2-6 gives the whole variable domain GAGVSQSPSNKVTEKGKDVELRCDPISGHTALYWYRQSLGQGLEFLIYFQGNSAPDKSGLPSDRFSAERTGGSVSTLTIQRTQQEDSAVYLCASSLLQLSGANVLTFGAGSRLTVL.

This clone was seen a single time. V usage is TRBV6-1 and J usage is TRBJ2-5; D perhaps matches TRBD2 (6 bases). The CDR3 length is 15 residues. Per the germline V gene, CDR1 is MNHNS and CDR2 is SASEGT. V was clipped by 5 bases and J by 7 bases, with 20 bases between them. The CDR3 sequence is CASSHLYRDGGTQYF. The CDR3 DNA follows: TGTGCCAGCAGTCACCTCTACCGGGACGGGGGGACCCAGTACTTC.

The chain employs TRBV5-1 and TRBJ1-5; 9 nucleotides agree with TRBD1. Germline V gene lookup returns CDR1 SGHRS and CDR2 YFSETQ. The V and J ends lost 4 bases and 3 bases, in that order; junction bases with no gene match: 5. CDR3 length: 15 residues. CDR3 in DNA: TGCGCCAGCAGCCCCGACAGGGGGGACAATCAGCCCCAGCATTTT. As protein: CASSPDRGDNQPQHF.

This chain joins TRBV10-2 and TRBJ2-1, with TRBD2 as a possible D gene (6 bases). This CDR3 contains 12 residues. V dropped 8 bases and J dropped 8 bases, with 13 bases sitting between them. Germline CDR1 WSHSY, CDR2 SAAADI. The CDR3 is CASAGYGDEQFF. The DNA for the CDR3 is TGCGCCAGCGCGGGATACGGGGATGAGCAGTTCTTC.

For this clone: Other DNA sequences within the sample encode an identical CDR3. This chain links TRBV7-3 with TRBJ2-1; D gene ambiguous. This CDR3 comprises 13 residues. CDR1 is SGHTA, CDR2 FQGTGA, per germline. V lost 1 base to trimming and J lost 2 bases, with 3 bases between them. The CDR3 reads CASSLRAYNEQFF. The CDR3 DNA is TGTGCCAGCAGCTTAAGGGCCTACAATGAGCAGTTCTTC.

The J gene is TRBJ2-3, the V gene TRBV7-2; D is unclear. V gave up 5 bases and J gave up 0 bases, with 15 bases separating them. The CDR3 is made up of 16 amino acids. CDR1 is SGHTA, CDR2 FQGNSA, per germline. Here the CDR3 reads CASSPRSAQSTDTQYF. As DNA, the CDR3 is TGTGCCAGCAGCCCCAGGTCAGCACAAAGCACAGATACGCAGTATTTT.

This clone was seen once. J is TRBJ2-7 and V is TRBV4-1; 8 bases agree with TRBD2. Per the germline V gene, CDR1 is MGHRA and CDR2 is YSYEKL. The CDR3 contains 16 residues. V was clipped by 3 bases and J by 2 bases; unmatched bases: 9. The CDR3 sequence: CASSHQTLAVAYEQYF. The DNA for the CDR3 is TGCGCCAGCAGCCACCAAACACTAGCGGTTGCCTACGAGCAGTACTTC.

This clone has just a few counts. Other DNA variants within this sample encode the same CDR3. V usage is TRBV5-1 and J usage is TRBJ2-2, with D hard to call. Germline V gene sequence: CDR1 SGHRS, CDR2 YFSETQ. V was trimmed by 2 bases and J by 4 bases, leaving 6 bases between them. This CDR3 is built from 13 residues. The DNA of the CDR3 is TGCGCCAGCAGCTTACAGAGCACCGGGGAGCTGTTTTTT. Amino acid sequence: CASSLQSTGELFF.

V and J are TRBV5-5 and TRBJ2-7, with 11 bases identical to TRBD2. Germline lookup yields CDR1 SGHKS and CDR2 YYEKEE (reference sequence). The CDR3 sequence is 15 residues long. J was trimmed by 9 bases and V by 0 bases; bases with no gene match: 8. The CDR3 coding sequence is TGTGCCAGCAGCTTGGAGCTCCTTAGCGGGAGGGCGCAGTACTTC. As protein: CASSLELLSGRAQYF.

DNA of the CDR3: TGTGCCAGCAGCCCAGGGAACTTCAATCAGCCCCAGCATTTT. Its translation is CASSPGNFNQPQHF. This rearrangement joins TRBV7-2 to TRBJ1-5, with D perhaps TRBD1 (5 bases). Trimming removed 5 bases from V and 3 bases from J, with 11 bases in between. Germline CDR1 and CDR2: SGHTA and FQGNSA. This CDR3 spans 14 amino acids.

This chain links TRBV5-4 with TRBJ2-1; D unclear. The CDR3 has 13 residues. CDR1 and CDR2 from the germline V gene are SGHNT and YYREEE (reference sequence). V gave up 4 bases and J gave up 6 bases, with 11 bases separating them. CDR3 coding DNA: TGTGCCAGCAGCGTGCCGTCCGCCAATGAGCAGTTCTTC. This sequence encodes CASSVPSANEQFF. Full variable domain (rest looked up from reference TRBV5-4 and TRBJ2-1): ETGVTQSPTHLIKTRGQQVTLRCSSQSGHNTVSWYQQALGQGPQFIFQYYREEENGRGNFPPRFSGLQFPNYSSELNVNALELDDSALYLCASSVPSANEQFFGPGTRLTVL.

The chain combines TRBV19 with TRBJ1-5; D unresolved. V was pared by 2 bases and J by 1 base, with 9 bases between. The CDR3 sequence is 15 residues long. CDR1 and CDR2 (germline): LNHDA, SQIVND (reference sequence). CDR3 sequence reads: CASSILVGSNQPQHF. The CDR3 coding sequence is TGTGCCAGTAGTATATTAGTCGGGAGCAATCAGCCCCAGCATTTT.

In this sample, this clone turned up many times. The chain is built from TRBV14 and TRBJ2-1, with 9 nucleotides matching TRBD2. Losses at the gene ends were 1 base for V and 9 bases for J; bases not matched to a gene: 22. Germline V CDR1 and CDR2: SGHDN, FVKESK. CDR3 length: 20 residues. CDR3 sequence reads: CASSQVHSSSGGRGFSEQFF. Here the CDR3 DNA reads TGTGCCAGCAGCCAAGTCCACAGTTCTTCCGGCGGGAGGGGCTTTTCTGAGCAGTTCTTC.